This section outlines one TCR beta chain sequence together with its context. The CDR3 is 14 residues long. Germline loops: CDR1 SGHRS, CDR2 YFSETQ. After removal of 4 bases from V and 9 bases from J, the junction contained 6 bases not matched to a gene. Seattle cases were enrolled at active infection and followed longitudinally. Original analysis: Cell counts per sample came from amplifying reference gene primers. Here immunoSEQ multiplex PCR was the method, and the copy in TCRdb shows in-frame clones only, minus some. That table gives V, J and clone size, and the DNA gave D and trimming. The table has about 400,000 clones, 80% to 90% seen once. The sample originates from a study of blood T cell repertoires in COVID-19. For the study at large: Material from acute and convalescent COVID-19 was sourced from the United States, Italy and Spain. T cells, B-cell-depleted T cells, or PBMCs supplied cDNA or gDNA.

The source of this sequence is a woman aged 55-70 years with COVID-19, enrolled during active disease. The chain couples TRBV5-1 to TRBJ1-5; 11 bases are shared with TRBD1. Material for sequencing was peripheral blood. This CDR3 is CASSPGTGGPPQHF. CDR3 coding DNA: TGCGCCAGCAGCCCCGGGACAGGGGGTCCGCCCCAGCATTTT.